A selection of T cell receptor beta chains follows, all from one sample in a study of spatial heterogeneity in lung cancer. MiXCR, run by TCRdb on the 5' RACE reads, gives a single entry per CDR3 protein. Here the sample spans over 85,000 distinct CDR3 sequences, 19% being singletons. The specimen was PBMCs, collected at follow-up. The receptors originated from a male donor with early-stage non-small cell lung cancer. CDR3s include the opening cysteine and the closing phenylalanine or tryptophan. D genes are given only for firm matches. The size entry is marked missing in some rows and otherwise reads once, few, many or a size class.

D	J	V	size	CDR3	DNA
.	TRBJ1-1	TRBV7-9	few	CASSGQDTEAFF	TGTGCCAGCAGTGGGCAGGACACTGAAGCTTTCTTT
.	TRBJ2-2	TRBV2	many	CASTSGRTNTGELFF	TGTGCCAGCACAAGTGGGAGGACCAACACCGGGGAGCTGTTTTTT
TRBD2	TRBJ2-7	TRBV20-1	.	CSARDPGLVYEQYF	TGCAGTGCTAGAGATCCGGGACTAGTCTACGAGCAGTACTTC
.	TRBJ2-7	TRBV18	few	CASSPETVQGEQYF	TGTGCCAGCTCACCAGAGACAGTTCAAGGCGAGCAGTACTTC
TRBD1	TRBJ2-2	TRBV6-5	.	CASRDRGLIGELFF	TGTGCCAGCAGAGACAGGGGGCTAATCGGGGAGCTGTTTTTT
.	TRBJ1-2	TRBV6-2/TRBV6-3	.	CASSYSKPRREYGYTF	TGTGCCAGCAGTTACTCGAAGCCCCGACGGGAGTATGGCTACACCTTC
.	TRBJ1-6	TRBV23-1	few	CASSRKGTSGDSPLHF	TGCGCCAGCAGTCGGAAGGGGACCTCCGGGGATTCACCCCTCCACTTT
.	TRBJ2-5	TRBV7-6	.	CASSLIQETQYF	TGTGCCAGCAGCCTAATTCAAGAGACCCAGTACTTC
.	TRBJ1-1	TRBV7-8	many	CASSLMTGDTEAFF	TGTGCCAGCAGCCTCATGACAGGAGACACTGAAGCTTTCTTT
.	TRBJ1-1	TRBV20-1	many	CSARDVVGGTEAFF	TGCAGTGCTAGAGATGTTGTAGGGGGGACTGAAGCTTTCTTT
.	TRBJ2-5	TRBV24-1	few	CATSDSGRGKGQETQYF	TGTGCCACCAGTGATAGCGGTCGGGGGAAGGGGCAAGAGACCCAGTACTTC
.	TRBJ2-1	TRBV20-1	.	CSGGIGRDNEQFF	TGCAGTGGAGGGATCGGCAGGGACAATGAGCAGTTCTTC
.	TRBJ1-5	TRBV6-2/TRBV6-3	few	CASSLVGNQPQHF	TGTGCCAGCAGTTTAGTTGGCAATCAGCCCCAGCATTTT
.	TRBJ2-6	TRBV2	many	CASSESLAGANVLTF	TGTGCCAGCAGTGAGAGCTTGGCTGGGGCCAACGTCCTGACTTTC
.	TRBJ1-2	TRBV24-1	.	CATSDELKAYGYTF	TGTGCCACCAGTGATGAGTTGAAGGCCTATGGCTACACCTTC
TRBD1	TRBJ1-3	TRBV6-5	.	CASRGTGQPGNTIYF	TGTGCCAGCAGAGGGACAGGTCAACCTGGAAACACCATATATTTT
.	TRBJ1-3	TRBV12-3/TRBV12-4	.	CASSFGGSGNTIYF	TGTGCCAGCAGTTTTGGCGGCTCTGGAAACACCATATATTTT
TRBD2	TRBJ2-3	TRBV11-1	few	CASSQPSGSTDTQYF	TGTGCCAGCAGCCAACCTAGCGGGAGCACAGATACGCAGTATTTT
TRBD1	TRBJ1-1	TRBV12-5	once	CASGPGQGDKSEAFF	TGTGCTAGTGGTCCCGGACAGGGCGACAAATCTGAAGCTTTCTTT
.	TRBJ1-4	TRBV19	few	CASRGRANEKLFF	TGTGCCAGCCGGGGGAGGGCTAATGAAAAACTGTTTTTT
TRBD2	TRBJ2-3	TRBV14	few	CASSLRLAGSSDTQYF	TGTGCCAGCAGCCTTCGACTAGCGGGTTCATCAGATACGCAGTATTTT
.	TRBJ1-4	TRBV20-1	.	CSASLGPGGEKLFF	TGCAGTGCTAGCCTTGGACCCGGGGGTGAAAAACTGTTTTTT
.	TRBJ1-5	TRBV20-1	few	CSARAGVSNQPQHF	TGCAGTGCTAGGGCGGGGGTCAGCAATCAGCCCCAGCATTTT
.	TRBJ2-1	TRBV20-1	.	CSAFSEAGFASYNEQFF	TGCAGTGCTTTCTCAGAGGCGGGATTCGCCTCCTACAATGAGCAGTTCTTC
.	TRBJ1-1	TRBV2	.	CASRDNENTEAFF	TGTGCCAGCCGGGACAATGAGAACACTGAAGCTTTCTTT
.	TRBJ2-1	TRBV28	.	CASSFWAANEQFF	TGTGCCAGCAGTTTCTGGGCAGCCAATGAGCAGTTCTTC
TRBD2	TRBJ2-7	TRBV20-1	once	CSATSGSSYEQYF	TGCAGTGCTACCAGCGGGAGCTCCTACGAGCAGTACTTC
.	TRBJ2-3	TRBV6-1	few	CASFPPTGRTDTQYF	TGTGCCAGCTTCCCTCCGACAGGCCGCACAGATACGCAGTATTTT
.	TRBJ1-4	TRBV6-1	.	CTSSERGEKLFF	TGTACCAGCAGTGAAAGGGGTGAAAAACTGTTTTTT
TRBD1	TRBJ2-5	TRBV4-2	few	CASSQGNRQGQGTQYF	TGTGCCAGCAGCCAAGGGAACCGACAGGGTCAAGGGACCCAGTACTTC
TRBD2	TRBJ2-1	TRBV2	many	CASSEVRLAGKNEQFF	TGTGCCAGCAGTGAAGTCCGGCTAGCGGGAAAGAATGAGCAGTTCTTC
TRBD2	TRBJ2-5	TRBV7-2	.	CASSLGTSGYQQETQYF	TGTGCCAGCAGCTTGGGGACTAGCGGTTACCAACAAGAGACCCAGTACTTC
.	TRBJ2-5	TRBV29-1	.	CSVGRGQETQYF	TGCAGCGTTGGCAGGGGCCAAGAGACCCAGTACTTC
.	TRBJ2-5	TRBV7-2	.	CASSYVGKETQYF	TGTGCCAGCAGTTACGTAGGAAAAGAGACCCAGTACTTC
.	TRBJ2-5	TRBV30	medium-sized	CAWSLLRDAQETQYF	TGTGCCTGGAGTCTTCTCCGGGACGCGCAAGAGACCCAGTACTTC
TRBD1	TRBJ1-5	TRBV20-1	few	CSARQTGPGQPQHF	TGCAGTGCTCGCCAGACAGGGCCCGGTCAGCCCCAGCATTTT
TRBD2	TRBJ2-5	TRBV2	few	CASSRTSGSQETQYF	TGTGCCAGCAGCCGGACTAGCGGGAGCCAAGAGACCCAGTACTTC
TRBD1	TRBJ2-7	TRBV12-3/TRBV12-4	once	CASSWTGSYEQYF	TGTGCCAGCAGTTGGACAGGGTCCTACGAGCAGTACTTC
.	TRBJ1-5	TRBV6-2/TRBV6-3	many	CASSYSPDHQPQHF	TGTGCCAGCAGTTACTCCCCAGATCATCAGCCCCAGCATTTT
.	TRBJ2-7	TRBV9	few	CASSLRPSIYEQYF	TGTGCCAGCAGCCTACGGCCGTCGATCTACGAGCAGTACTTC
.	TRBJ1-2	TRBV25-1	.	CASSDGGRDGYTF	TGTGCCAGCAGTGACGGAGGGAGGGATGGCTACACCTTC
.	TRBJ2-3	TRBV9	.	CASSVGGMADTQYF	TGTGCCAGCAGCGTTGGCGGGATGGCGGATACGCAGTATTTT
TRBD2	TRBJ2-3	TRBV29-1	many	CSGTGSGGTDTQYF	TGCAGCGGGACGGGCAGCGGGGGGACAGATACGCAGTATTTT
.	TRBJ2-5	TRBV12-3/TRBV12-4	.	CASSLSRAGETQYF	TGTGCCAGCAGTCTGTCTAGGGCGGGGGAGACCCAGTACTTC
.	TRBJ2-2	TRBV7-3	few	CASSLLGYTGELFF	TGTGCCAGCAGCTTACTGGGGTACACCGGGGAGCTGTTTTTT
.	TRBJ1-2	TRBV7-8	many	CASSSTYTGSNYGYTF	TGTGCCAGCAGCTCAACCTATACAGGAAGTAACTATGGCTACACCTTC
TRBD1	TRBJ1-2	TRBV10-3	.	CAIGQGDYGYTF	TGTGCCATAGGACAGGGCGACTATGGCTACACCTTC
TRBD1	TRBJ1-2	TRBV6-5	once	CASSSSRGLGYTF	TGTGCCAGCAGTTCCTCCAGGGGGCTCGGCTACACCTTC
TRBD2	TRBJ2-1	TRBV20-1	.	CSAIGLAGGNREQFF	TGCAGTGCGATTGGACTAGCGGGAGGGAACCGTGAGCAGTTCTTC
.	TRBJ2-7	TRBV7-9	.	CASSWAFTTYEQYF	TGTGCCAGCAGCTGGGCATTCACCACCTACGAGCAGTACTTC
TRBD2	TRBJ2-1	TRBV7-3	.	CASSPSGGLNEQFF	TGTGCCAGCAGCCCTAGCGGGGGACTAAATGAGCAGTTCTTC
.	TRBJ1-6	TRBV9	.	CASSDTLRSSPLHF	TGTGCCAGCAGCGATACCCTCCGAAGTTCACCCCTCCACTTT